The T cell receptor (beta chain) under discussion was sequenced for a study of T cell responses to AZD1222 COVID-19 vaccine. Study-wide context: Researchers grouped second doses given at about 4 or about 12 weeks into one pool.

Clones were sequenced by immunoSEQ multiplex PCR, and TCRdb holds only the in-frame ones, with some missing. Of 150,000 to 200,000 clones in the sample, about 93% were seen once. Details on this clone: Its target is not known.

The CDR3 has 13 amino acids. Trimming cost V 4 bases and J 4 bases; bases outside gene matches: 2. The germline CDR1 and CDR2 sequences are MDHEN and SYDVKM. Findings of the study overall: Mostly white British, mostly female donors; authors suggested clonal diversity may be underestimated. Among AZD1222 vaccinees, only six or seven were seropositive at baseline. Regions 160-218 and 743-854 held dominance among vaccine-associated CD4 TCRs, which spanned spike.

The receptor was isolated from an adult in good health. The V call is TRBV28, the J call TRBJ1-2; 8 bases agree with TRBD1. The material was peripheral blood, obtained on day 0 of AZD1222 vaccination. As DNA, the CDR3 is TGTGCCAGCAGTTCCAGGGGGCCCTATGGCTACACCTTC. It encodes CASSSRGPYGYTF.